These 19 T cell receptor beta chains came from one sample sequenced in a study of response to subunit inactivated influenza vaccine. MiXCR, applied by TCRdb to the RT-PCR reads, yields one record per CDR3 protein. The data show about half a million distinct CDR3 sequences, less than 8% seen once. The sample in question was PBMCs from blood, obtained roughly 24 months after vaccination. The source is a man between 45 and 75 years old who received an inactivated influenza vaccine.

This clonotype was picked up a small number of times. The V gene is TRBV19, the J gene TRBJ1-3; 7 bases line up with TRBD1. The J segment lost 2 bases and the V segment lost 4 bases, leaving 5 bases of the junction unmatched. The CDR3 runs to 15 residues. The germline V gene has CDR1 LNHDA and CDR2 SQIVND (reference sequence). The CDR3 here is CASSRRQGAGNTIYF. The CDR3 coding sequence is TGTGCCAGTAGTAGAAGACAGGGCGCTGGAAACACCATATATTTT. Based on the CDR3 plus reference TRBV19 and TRBJ1-3, the full variable domain is DGGITQSPKYLFRKEGQNVTLSCEQNLNHDAMYWYRQDPGQGLRLIYYSQIVNDFQKGDIAEGYSVSREKKESFPLTVTSAQKNPTAFYLCASSRRQGAGNTIYFGEGSWLTVV.

In its sample, this clonotype was seen a few times. The rearrangement uses TRBV4-1 and TRBJ2-1, with unresolved D. The CDR3 is 16 residues long. The ends were cut back, 0 bases at V and 4 bases at J, with 13 bases in the middle. Germline V gene sequence: CDR1 MGHRA, CDR2 YSYEKL. In DNA, the CDR3 is TGCGCCAGCAGCCAAGATCAAACAGCGCATTACAATGAGCAGTTCTTC. Translating gives CASSQDQTAHYNEQFF.

This clonotype was recorded at least ten times. The V call is TRBV20-1, the J call TRBJ2-3; 7 nucleotides agree with TRBD1. Germline CDR1 reads DFQATT; CDR2 reads SNEGSKA (reference sequence). V was clipped by 1 base and J by 9 bases; unmatched bases: 16. The CDR3 spans 16 residues. The CDR3 protein is CSARVAKGGNRLTQYF. The CDR3 coding sequence is TGCAGTGCTAGAGTAGCGAAAGGGGGCAATCGTTTGACGCAGTATTTT.

The table lists this clonotype with many counts. The chain links TRBV20-1 to TRBJ1-2; D remains ambiguous. The CDR3 is made up of 14 amino acids. Germline CDR1 and CDR2: DFQATT and SNEGSKA (reference sequence). V was trimmed by 3 bases and J by 2 bases, leaving 13 bases between them. This chain's CDR3 is CSASEGSSNYGYTF. The CDR3 DNA reads as TGCAGTGCTAGCGAGGGCAGTTCCAACTATGGCTACACCTTC.

The sample holds many counts of this clonotype. The rearrangement links TRBV2 to TRBJ2-2; 9 nucleotides match TRBD1. V was pared by 6 bases and J by 6 bases, with 5 bases of the junction left unmatched. From germline, CDR1 is SNHLY and CDR2 FYNNEI. The CDR3 totals 14 residues. Here the CDR3 reads CASRTDRGAGELFF. The DNA of the CDR3 is TGTGCCAGCAGGACCGACAGGGGGGCCGGGGAGCTGTTTTTT. Looking up the rest from reference TRBV2 and TRBJ2-2 gives the full variable domain: EPEVTQTPSHQVTQMGQEVILRCVPISNHLYFYWYRQILGQKVEFLVSFYNNEISEKSEIFDDQFSVERPDGSNFTLKIRSTKLEDSAMYFCASRTDRGAGELFFGEGSRLTVL.

This clonotype was picked up a small number of times. The chain combines TRBV5-5 with TRBJ1-1; perhaps TRBD1 as D (5 bases). The germline V gene has CDR1 SGHKS and CDR2 YYEKEE (reference sequence). Between the trimmed V and J ends, which lost 2 bases and 1 base, there was a span of 9 bases. The CDR3 spans 14 residues. CDR3 region: CASSFIGGNTEAFF. CDR3 DNA sequence: TGTGCCAGCAGCTTTATTGGGGGGAACACTGAAGCTTTCTTT.

This chain links TRBV9 with TRBJ1-1; D is perhaps TRBD1 (5 bases). The CDR3 spans 15 residues. V was cut by 4 bases and J by 1 base, with 14 bases left in between. Germline V lookup: CDR1 SGDLS, CDR2 YYNGEE. Written as DNA, the CDR3 is TGTGCCAGCAGCCCTTATTCGGGGGAGAACACTGAAGCTTTCTTT. Protein sequence: CASSPYSGENTEAFF.

The table lists this clonotype with a few counts. V gene TRBV7-9 combines with J gene TRBJ1-1; D is unclear. V lost 5 bases and J lost 5, with 15 bases in between. The CDR3 consists of 14 residues. The germline V gene encodes CDR1 SEHNR and CDR2 FQNEAQ (reference sequence). CDR3 in amino acids: CASSPRRKWTEAFF. The CDR3 DNA reads TGTGCCAGCAGCCCGCGTCGTAAATGGACTGAAGCTTTCTTT. Using reference TRBV7-9 and TRBJ1-1 for the parts outside the CDR3, the full variable domain is DTGVSQNPRHKITKRGQNVTFRCDPISEHNRLYWYRQTLGQGPEFLTYFQNEAQLEKSRLLSDRFSAERPKGSFSTLEIQRTEQGDSAMYLCASSPRRKWTEAFFGQGTRLTVV.

This clonotype was seen repeatedly, ten times or more. The chain has TRBV4-2 and TRBJ2-2, with 12 nucleotides matching TRBD2. Germline V gives CDR1 LGHNA, CDR2 YNFKEQ. CDR3 length: 17 residues. With V trimmed by 5 bases and J by 6 bases, 10 bases remained unmatched. CDR3 nucleotides: TGTGCCAGCAGCTACATCGCGACTAGCGGGAGTCCCGGGGAGCTGTTTTTT. Its translation is CASSYIATSGSPGELFF.

This clonotype was observed many times. The chain has TRBV5-1 and TRBJ2-1, with TRBD2 as a possible D gene (6 bases). Germline V gives CDR1 SGHRS, CDR2 YFSETQ. With 5 bases removed from V and 1 base from J, the gap between germline ends came to 16 bases. The CDR3 sequence is 16 residues long. CDR3: CASRPTVGGSYNEQFF. The DNA of the CDR3 is TGCGCCAGCAGGCCAACCGTGGGGGGTTCCTACAATGAGCAGTTCTTC.

The table lists this clonotype with many counts. V is TRBV10-3 and J is TRBJ1-4, with TRBD1 matching over 7 bases. From germline, CDR1 is ENHRY and CDR2 SYGVKD. Trimming at V came to 7 bases and at J to 0 bases, leaving 11 bases not matched to a gene. This CDR3 region has 17 residues. The CDR3 nucleotides read TGTGCCATCAAGGAACGAAGGGACAGCACAACTAATGAAAAACTGTTTTTT. As protein: CAIKERRDSTTNEKLFF.

This clonotype was detected many times. The V call is TRBV20-1, the J call TRBJ2-1; D possibly corresponds to TRBD2 (6 bases). CDR3 length: 14 amino acids. Between the trimmed V and J ends, which lost 6 bases and 3 bases, there was a span of 15 bases. The germline V gene encodes CDR1 DFQATT and CDR2 SNEGSKA (reference sequence). The CDR3 DNA sequence: TGCAGTGCCGCCCCCGGGAGTGTCTACAATGAGCAGTTCTTC. Protein: CSAAPGSVYNEQFF.

This clonotype was seen many times. V and J are TRBV5-1 and TRBJ2-1, with 11 bases identical to TRBD2. CDR1 is SGHRS and CDR2 is YFSETQ in the germline V gene. The CDR3 totals 15 residues. The trim removed 5 bases at V and 8 bases at J, leaving 9 bases unmatched. The CDR3 bases are TGCGCCAGCAGGCGTTCTAGCGGGAGGATCGATGAGCAGTTCTTC. This gives the protein CASRRSSGRIDEQFF.

The CDR3 bases are TGCGCCAGCAGCCGACGGGGGACAGGGCCCACCGGGGAGCTGTTTTTT. Protein product: CASSRRGTGPTGELFF. The chain recombines TRBV4-3 with TRBJ2-2; 9 nucleotides match TRBD1. Trimming removed 4 bases from V and 4 bases from J; junction bases left unmatched: 7. CDR3 length: 16 amino acids. Per germline, CDR1 LGHNA and CDR2 YSLEER.

This clonotype was counted a few times. V usage is TRBV11-2 and J usage is TRBJ2-5, with a possible D match to TRBD1 (5 bases). This CDR3 has 11 residues. Trimming removed 6 bases at V and 5 bases at J, with 7 bases between. CDR1 and CDR2 from the germline V gene are SGHAT and FQNNGV. The CDR3 DNA follows: TGTGCCAGCAGATCAGGGGAGACCCAGTACTTC. Translated, it gives CASRSGETQYF.

This clonotype was seen a few times. The rearrangement uses TRBV6-2 or TRBV6-3 and TRBJ2-7; 9 nucleotides agree with TRBD2. This CDR3 spans 13 amino acids. J was trimmed by 2 bases and V by 6 bases; bases with no gene match: 2. Germline CDR1 MNHEY, CDR2 SVGEGT. DNA of the CDR3: TGTGCCAGCAGACCTAGCGGGGCCTACGAGCAGTACTTC. Residues: CASRPSGAYEQYF.

In this sample, this clonotype turned up many times. The CDR3 loop reads CASKIDYRQETQYF. The CDR3 DNA is TGTGCCAGCAAGATAGACTACCGGCAAGAGACCCAGTACTTC. This chain joins TRBV6-2 or TRBV6-3 and TRBJ2-5, with a tentative D call TRBD2 (5 bases). The CDR3 runs to 14 residues. The ends were cut back, 7 bases at V and 2 bases at J, with 14 bases in the middle. CDR1 and CDR2 from the germline V gene are MNHEY and SVGEGT.

Many counts were recorded for this clonotype. The rearrangement uses TRBV9 and TRBJ1-6; D gene unclear. The CDR3 has 15 residues. The germline CDR1 and CDR2 sequences are SGDLS and YYNGEE. V lost 0 bases and J lost 8, with 12 bases in between. Here the CDR3 reads CASSVGPGYDSPLHF. The CDR3 DNA reads TGTGCCAGCAGCGTAGGCCCGGGCTACGATTCACCCCTCCACTTT.

The chain carries TRBV12-3 or TRBV12-4 and TRBJ1-2; tentatively, D is TRBD1 (5 bases). V was pared by 7 bases and J by 6 bases, with 15 bases between. The CDR3 contains 13 residues. The CDR3 DNA follows: TGTGCCAGCACCCCGGGGCCGGGAGATGGCTACACCTTC. Translated, it gives CASTPGPGDGYTF.